This T cell receptor beta chain was captured in a study of T cells in Graves' hyperthyroidism and ophthalmopathy (dated by TCRdb to the late 2010s). Describing the broader study: To identify TCR V-J signatures that set the groups apart, the researchers used a discovery cohort of 100 patients, made up of around 42 with Graves' ophthalmopathy and some 56 with stable Graves' hyperthyroidism. Following sampling, methimazole starting at 30 mg daily was given to hyperthyroidism patients, and high-dose intravenous methylprednisolone was given to ophthalmopathy patients. According to the paper, TCR Vbeta CDR3 sequencing was carried out on about 140 peripheral blood samples, which came from 40 to 45 ophthalmopathy, under 85 hyperthyroidism and about 17 progressor patients. The approximately 100 discovery patients were divided at random into training and test sets in a 7:3 ratio. Whether ophthalmopathy could be predicted prospectively was tested in an independent validation cohort made up of approximately 19 hyperthyroidism patients plus 17 patients who later progressed to ophthalmopathy. Thyroid tissue and blood T-cell repertoires from more than 5 Graves' hyperthyroidism patients were also compared in the study. The research as a whole found: No statistical method was used to set the sample size in advance, and investigators knew the group allocation. In validation, progression to ophthalmopathy was predicted by the model with 70.59% sensitivity and roughly 72% specificity, a median of around 5.9 months before onset. A 13 V-J signature model separated ophthalmopathy from stable hyperthyroidism, with over 85% sensitivity and roughly 81% specificity in cross-validation and 80%/75% in testing. Blood samples also contained most of the expanded thyroid clonotypes (frequency above 0.001), which suggests that blood repertoires may reflect thyroid immune responses.

A patient counted as having stable Graves' hyperthyroidism if no progression to ophthalmopathy occurred over 18 months of follow-up. Hyperthyroidism patients were newly diagnosed, with disease duration under 2 months, and aged 18 to 65 years. Patients with uncontrolled infections, other autoimmune diseases, pregnancy or lactation were excluded. Diagnoses were established on the basis of clinical symptoms, serum thyroxine and TRAb, thyroid ultrasound, and orbital computed tomography. Total RNA was extracted with Trizol reagent, and quality was checked on an Agilent 2100 Bioanalyzer. The TCR beta CDR3 regions were amplified from the RNA transcripts. A first-round RT-PCR of the TCR CDR3 used the HTBI primer set with the Qiagen OneStep RT-PCR kit. Libraries were constructed in a second round of multiplex PCR, after which size selection and purification were performed. Libraries were sequenced paired-end with 100 bp reads on an Illumina HiSeq2000. The source study handled its data this way. Raw data were processed with SOAPnuke, discarding reads with adapters, uncalled bases, mean Phred below 15, or no exact constant-primer or identifier match. COPE v1.2.5 was used to merge high-quality paired reads, and clonotypes were defined as unique nucleotide sequences. MiTCR v1.1 was used to align clonotypes to the IMGT TRBV, TRBD and TRBJ reference segments. Analysis was restricted to V-J combinations with a frequency above 0.0001, which covered about 99% of repertoires. The TCS score was defined as F50 (clonal expansion) divided by E x V (chaos), with BLOSUM62-based TCRdist calculated between CDR3 peptides within each V-J. Welch's t-statistics and random forest reduced roughly 500 V-J features to roughly 13, which were used in a naive Bayes classifier (R e1071). The Morisita-Horn index was used to measure how similar the thyroid and blood repertoires were. In-frame beta chains were kept once TCRdb had trimmed the public reads at Q25 with fastp and called clones with MiXCR. Each CDR3 protein appears once, grouped with its most common genes and DNA. These V and J calls originate from TCRdb's pipeline instead of the authors' own analysis. The sample table contains a few hundred thousand distinct CDR3 sequences; only one count was recorded for 40% to 55% of them. Jointly, the top ten make up 7.5% to 8.5% of the sample.

A word on this clonotype: Its antigen is currently not known. There are no base qualities to consult, and no much larger clone falls within one base.

CDR1 and CDR2 were assigned from the germline V gene as SGHTA and FQGNSA. V is pared back by 1 base and J by 7 bases, with 11 bases lying between the germline termini. Including cysteine and phenylalanine, the CDR3 has 13 amino acids. Only the CDR3 DNA is retained, 39 bases long and in frame from the first base. The receptor comes from a woman between 18 and 30 years old with Graves' hyperthyroidism. Sample: peripheral blood or thyroid tissue (not recorded which). The chain uses TRBV7-2 and TRBJ2-7; the D gene is unclear. In nucleotide form, the sequence is TGTGCCAGCAGCTTAGTCGTTGTCCCGGAGCAGTACTTC. This yields the protein CASSLVVVPEQYF.